At least ten counts were recorded for the clone carrying this T cell receptor (beta chain). Its target is unknown. The record originates from a study of blood T cells in healthy people across ages. Sample-barcoded 5' priming and a J-beta primer mix drove a second PCR of roughly 6 to 12 cycles. TCRdb redid the calling of the 5' RACE reads with MiXCR, one entry per CDR3 protein. This sample carries hundreds of thousands of distinct CDR3 sequences, more than 25% of them seen once, and the ten largest clones take 17%. Study results and caveats: Greater diversity and more naive CD4+ cells were seen in long-lived donors than in aged donors.

The sample comprised blood. This clonotype was obtained from a woman of 80 years or more in good health.

The CDR3 loop reads CSALAITGSEQYF. CDR3 coding DNA: TGCAGTGCTCTCGCCATAACCGGGAGCGAGCAGTACTTC. The chain is built from TRBV20-1 and TRBJ2-7, with a weak D call TRBD2 (6 bases). Per germline, CDR1 DFQATT and CDR2 SNEGSKA (reference sequence). Deletions cut 5 bases from V and 6 bases from J, with 17 bases between. CDR3 size: 13 residues.